A selection of T cell receptor beta chains follows, all from one sample in a study of cytomegalovirus exposure and HLA in healthy donors. Clones were read by immunoSEQ multiplex PCR, and TCRdb kept only the in-frame ones, dropping some. The repertoire has about 200,000 clones, about 82% of them found once; the top ten carry approximately 2.2%. The sample was PBMCs. These TCRs come from a woman between 50 and 59 years old in good health and CMV-seronegative. Both conserved end residues are part of each CDR3. The D gene is left open where the match is weak. For some rows the clone size is stated as once, few or many, or as a class when expanded; others skip it.

D	V	J	size	DNA	CDR3
TRBD1	TRBV5-1	TRBJ2-6	NA	TGCGCCAGCAGCTTAACAGGGGGCTCTGGGGCCAACGTCCTGACTTTC	CASSLTGGSGANVLTF
NA	TRBV7-9	TRBJ2-5	NA	TGTGCCAGCACGACTAGCCAAGAGACCCAGTACTTC	CASTTSQETQYF
TRBD2	TRBV7-9	TRBJ2-2	NA	TGTGCCAGCACCGGGGGAGGACTAGCGGGAGGGGGACACACCGGGGAGCTGTTTTTT	CASTGGGLAGGGHTGELFF
NA	TRBV5-8	TRBJ2-5	few	TGTGCCAGCAGCTTGACCCTATCGGGAGTGCAAGAGACCCAGTACTTC	CASSLTLSGVQETQYF
TRBD1	TRBV6-1	TRBJ1-5	NA	TGTGCCAGCAGGGGACAGAGCAATCAGCCCCAGCATTTT	CASRGQSNQPQHF
NA	TRBV27	TRBJ1-1	NA	TGTGCCAGCAGTATCAGACCGGGAAAGAACACTGAAGCTTTCTTT	CASSIRPGKNTEAFF
TRBD2	TRBV7-9	TRBJ2-7	once	TGTGCCAGCAGCCCCGGGACTAGCGGCCCCTACGAGCAGTACTTC	CASSPGTSGPYEQYF
NA	TRBV10-3	TRBJ1-1	NA	TGTGCCATCGGAATTCTAGACACTGAAGCTTTCTTT	CAIGILDTEAFF
TRBD2	TRBV19	TRBJ2-2	NA	TGTGCCAGTAGTATCCTGACTAGCGGGGTACTGAACACCGGGGAGCTGTTTTTT	CASSILTSGVLNTGELFF
TRBD2	TRBV9	TRBJ2-7	NA	TGTGCCAGCAGCCCCAGGACTAGCGGGACCCACGAGCAGTACTTC	CASSPRTSGTHEQYF
TRBD2	TRBV19	TRBJ2-3	NA	TGTGCCAGTAGTATGGAGGGGCTAGCGGGAGTAACAGATACGCAGTATTTT	CASSMEGLAGVTDTQYF
NA	TRBV30	TRBJ1-6	NA	TGTGCCTGGAGTGGAAGCAATTATAATTCACCCCTCCACTTT	CAWSGSNYNSPLHF
NA	TRBV28	TRBJ2-3	NA	TGTGCCAGCAGCCAGGGGCCCTTCACAGATACGCAGTATTTT	CASSQGPFTDTQYF
NA	TRBV6-5	TRBJ1-1	NA	TGTGCCAGCAGTTACTCGACGACACCGATCGAAGCTTTCTTT	CASSYSTTPIEAFF
NA	TRBV6-4	TRBJ2-3	NA	TGTGCCAGCAGTGAGAAAGGCGGGAGCACAGATACGCAGTATTTT	CASSEKGGSTDTQYF
TRBD1	TRBV19	TRBJ1-1	NA	TGTGCCAGTAGTATCCCCAAATTTCAGGGGGGTTACACTGAAGCTTTCTTT	CASSIPKFQGGYTEAFF
NA	TRBV7-9	TRBJ1-4	NA	TGTGCCAGCAGCAACAGGGCAACTAATGAAAAACTGTTTTTT	CASSNRATNEKLFF
TRBD2	TRBV27	TRBJ2-7	NA	TGTGCCAGCAGTTCCCGGGGCCTCGGGGGGGGGAGAACCTACGAGCAGTACTTC	CASSSRGLGGGRTYEQYF
NA	TRBV10-3	TRBJ1-5	NA	TGTGCCATCAGTGCGACGGGATTTTCCGGGGTGAGCAATCAGCCCCAGCATTTT	CAISATGFSGVSNQPQHF
NA	TRBV29-1	TRBJ2-7	NA	TGCAGCGCCTCCAGGGAATCCTACGAGCAGTACTTC	CSASRESYEQYF
NA	TRBV28	TRBJ2-5	NA	TGTGCCAGCAGTTTTCAGTGGACACCCCAAGAGACCCAGTACTTC	CASSFQWTPQETQYF
NA	TRBV2	TRBJ2-1	NA	TGTGCCAGCAGTGCCGAGAGTAGCTCCTACAATGAGCAGTTCTTC	CASSAESSSYNEQFF
TRBD1	TRBV6-6	TRBJ1-1	NA	TGTGCCAGCAGTTACACCGAGACAGGGGCTGAAGCTTTCTTT	CASSYTETGAEAFF
TRBD1	TRBV19	TRBJ2-7	NA	TGTGCCAGTAGTGGAGCAGGGGGAAGTGGCGAGCAGTGCTTC	CASSGAGGSGEQCF
TRBD2	TRBV27	TRBJ2-7	NA	TGTGCCAGCCGCTTAGCGGGAAGGTACGAGCAGTACTTC	CASRLAGRYEQYF
NA	TRBV7-2	TRBJ1-2	NA	TGTGCCAGCAGATCAACAGGGTCGGGCTATGGCTACACCTTC	CASRSTGSGYGYTF
TRBD1	TRBV28	TRBJ1-1	NA	TGTGCCAGCAGTTTTCCGGCGAGGGGGCTCACTGAAGCTTTCTTT	CASSFPARGLTEAFF
TRBD2	TRBV19	TRBJ2-1	NA	TGTGCCAGTAGTATAGCCGGGACTAGCGGCAATGAGCAGTTCTTC	CASSIAGTSGNEQFF
NA	TRBV7-8	TRBJ1-6	once	TGTGCCAGCAGCTTAGATGGTGGGGGCTATTCACCCCTCCACTTT	CASSLDGGGYSPLHF
TRBD1	TRBV20-1	TRBJ2-1	NA	TGTCTAGGGGGCCCCTCCAATGAGCAGTTCTTC	CLGGPSNEQFF
TRBD1	TRBV28	TRBJ1-1	once	TGTGCCAGCAGTTTTGTCGGGACAGGGTTGAACACTGAAGCTTTCTTT	CASSFVGTGLNTEAFF
TRBD2	TRBV30	TRBJ2-3	NA	TGTGCCTGGGGCCTCGGGACTAGCGGAGATACGCAGTATTTT	CAWGLGTSGDTQYF
NA	TRBV30	TRBJ1-1	NA	TGTGCCTGGAGTGTAGGGGTCGGCACTGAAGCTTTCTTT	CAWSVGVGTEAFF
TRBD1	TRBV5-1	TRBJ1-5	once	TGCGCCAGCAGCTTGGGAGGGGGCATACAGCCCCAGCATTTT	CASSLGGGIQPQHF
TRBD2	TRBV5-1	TRBJ2-7	few	TGCGCCAGCAGCTTGACTAGCGGCTCCTACGAGCAGTACTTC	CASSLTSGSYEQYF
TRBD1	TRBV15	TRBJ1-2	once	TGTGCCACCAGCATCAACAGGGGGCAGGGCTATGGCTACACCTTC	CATSINRGQGYGYTF
NA	TRBV28	TRBJ2-7	NA	TGTGCCAGCAGTCCTAGAACGAGACTTTACGAGCAGTACTTC	CASSPRTRLYEQYF
TRBD1	TRBV6-6	TRBJ2-7	once	TGTGCCAGCAGTTACGAGGGACAGGGGAGGAACGAGCAGTACTTC	CASSYEGQGRNEQYF
TRBD1	TRBV4-1	TRBJ1-6	NA	TGCGCCAGCAGCCAAGAAGGGACAGGGGTATCACCCCTCCACTTT	CASSQEGTGVSPLHF
NA	TRBV29-1	TRBJ2-1	NA	TGCAGCGTTACCGACTTATCGGTTTACAATGAGCAGTTCTTC	CSVTDLSVYNEQFF
TRBD2	TRBV5-1	TRBJ2-1	NA	TGCGCCAGCAGCCCCGAGGCCGGTTTACTAGCGCGGAATGAGCAGTTCTTC	CASSPEAGLLARNEQFF
NA	TRBV5-1	TRBJ2-7	NA	TGCGCCAGCAGCTTGGATGGCATTTCCTACGAGCAGTACTTC	CASSLDGISYEQYF
NA	TRBV28	TRBJ2-6	NA	TGTGCCAGCAGCCCGGTCCTAGGTGGGGCCAACGTCCTGACTTTC	CASSPVLGGANVLTF
NA	TRBV27	TRBJ1-2	NA	TGTGCCAGCAGCTCGTCGGGCGGGAACTATGGCTACACCTTC	CASSSSGGNYGYTF
TRBD2	TRBV4-3	TRBJ2-7	NA	TGCGCCAGCAGCCGCGCAACCATGGGACTAGAAAACGAGCAGTACTTC	CASSRATMGLENEQYF
TRBD1	TRBV28	TRBJ1-5	once	TGTGCCAGCAGTTTAATACTTGGACAGGGAAGCAATCAGCCCCAGCATTTT	CASSLILGQGSNQPQHF
TRBD1	TRBV18	TRBJ2-7	NA	TGTGCCAGCTCACCAGCTCAGGGGGCTATTTACGAGCAGTACTTC	CASSPAQGAIYEQYF
TRBD2	TRBV9	TRBJ2-7	few	TGTGCCAGCGCCCGACTAGCGGGGTTCTACGAGCAGTACTTC	CASARLAGFYEQYF
TRBD2	TRBV6-4	TRBJ2-1	NA	TGTGCCAGCAGTTGGACTAGCGGGAGTTCCCCCAATGAGCAGTTCTTC	CASSWTSGSSPNEQFF